This passage covers 19 T cell receptor beta chains from one sample sequenced in a study of post-analysis software for immune sequencing data. Findings of the study overall: Comparison of patients with controls showed 4 to 6 TRBV segments more frequent in patients, TRBV5-6, TRBV5-1 and TRBV20-1 among them.

These receptors are not linked to any known antigen. Unique molecular identifiers were carried by the TCR beta cDNA libraries. TCRdb fed the PCR reads into MiXCR, producing one record per CDR3 protein. The sample gives fewer than 850,000 distinct CDR3 sequences, 30% of which show up once; approximately 0.55% is in the top ten. The sample was blood. These receptors were taken from a girl aged 10-17 years with multiple sclerosis.

V and J are TRBV6-2 or TRBV6-3 and TRBJ1-1; D may be TRBD1 (6 bases). CDR3 length equals 18 residues. Germline CDR1 MNHEY, CDR2 SVGEGT. With 6 bases removed from V and 0 bases from J, the gap between germline ends came to 23 bases. CDR3 sequence reads: CASSNGIGQGTLNTEAFF. The CDR3 nucleotides are TGTGCCAGCAGCAACGGAATAGGTCAGGGGACTTTGAACACTGAAGCTTTCTTT.

This clonotype was observed a handful of times. The chain links TRBV6-5 to TRBJ2-7, with TRBD2 identical over 7 bases. The J call may be faulty, since TRBJ2-5 better matches the DNA end. CDR3 length: 16 amino acids. Per the germline V gene, CDR1 is MNHEY and CDR2 is SVGAGI. As DNA, the CDR3 is TGTGCCAGCAGTACGTCTCAGGGAGGGTTGAGGGAGACCCAGTACTTC. It codes for CASSTSQGGLRETQYF.

V usage is TRBV12-3 or TRBV12-4 and J usage is TRBJ2-1; D ambiguous. This CDR3 spans 13 amino acids. The V end was cut by 0 bases, the J end by 9 bases, with 9 bases between. CDR3 loop: CASSLAAQFEQFF. CDR3 nucleotides: TGTGCCAGCAGTTTAGCCGCCCAATTTGAGCAGTTCTTC.

This clonotype came up once. The chain links TRBV7-2 to TRBJ2-7, with TRBD1 as a possible D gene (6 bases). Germline V gene lookup returns CDR1 SGHTA and CDR2 FQGNSA. V dropped 5 bases and J dropped 2 bases, with 16 bases sitting between them. CDR3 length: 15 residues. The CDR3 loop is CASSAVGGQTYEQYF. CDR3 nucleotides: TGTGCCAGCAGCGCGGTTGGGGGACAAACCTACGAGCAGTACTTC.

Concerning this clonotype itself: The junction does not match germline at one end; this may be a read error. The chain carries TRBV4-2 and TRBJ2-1, with D possibly called TRBD1 or TRBD2 (6 bases each). Germline V lookup: CDR1 LGHNA, CDR2 YNFKEQ. The CDR3 runs 18 residues. This CDR3 is CAGSQDLGGQSSYNEQFF. In DNA, the CDR3 is TGTGCCGGCAGCCAAGATTTGGGGGGCCAAAGCTCCTACAATGAGCAGTTCTTC.

The chain joins TRBV7-2 to TRBJ2-3, with D possibly TRBD2 on 6 matching bases. The CDR3 loop spans 14 amino acids. V dropped 5 bases and J dropped 6 bases, with 15 bases sitting between them. Germline CDR1 SGHTA, CDR2 FQGNSA. CDR3 residues: CASSPGAGLDTQYF. The DNA for the CDR3 is TGTGCCAGCAGCCCTGGGGCGGGATTGGATACGCAGTATTTT.

The V call is TRBV6-6, the J call TRBJ2-7; 10 bases match TRBD1. After removal of 3 bases from V and 3 bases from J, the junction contained 8 bases not matched to a gene. CDR1 is MNHNY and CDR2 is SVGAGI in the germline V gene (reference sequence). The CDR3 extends over 16 amino acids. In nucleotides, the CDR3 is TGTGCCAGCAGTTATTCTCTGACAGGGGGCCTCTACGAGCAGTACTTC. Translated: CASSYSLTGGLYEQYF.

This clonotype has a handful of counts. The rearrangement uses TRBV28 and TRBJ2-3; D is perhaps TRBD2 (5 bases). This CDR3 is 17 amino acids long. Germline CDR1 and CDR2: MDHEN and SYDVKM. V lost 4 bases and J 2 bases, leaving 19 bases between the germline ends. The CDR3 region is CASSSPRGADHTDTQYF. The CDR3 nucleotides read TGTGCCAGCAGTTCCCCACGGGGAGCGGACCACACAGATACGCAGTATTTT.

This clonotype was seen a few times. The chain links TRBV28 to TRBJ2-7; no firm D call. Trimming pared 6 bases from V and 3 bases from J, leaving 6 bases between. The CDR3 sequence is 11 residues long. In germline, CDR1 is MDHEN, CDR2 SYDVKM. The CDR3 DNA follows: TGTGCCAGCAGGCGATACTACGAGCAGTACTTC. Residues: CASRRYYEQYF.

The chain links TRBV7-8 to TRBJ2-3; 7 bases align to TRBD2. V was pared by 4 bases and J by 6 bases, with 13 bases of the junction left unmatched. The CDR3 has 16 residues. The germline CDR1 and CDR2 sequences are SGHVS and FQNEAQ. CDR3: CASSSRLAGGGDTQYF. Written as DNA, the CDR3 is TGTGCCAGCAGCTCTAGACTAGCCGGAGGCGGGGATACGCAGTATTTT.

The chain combines TRBV6-2 or TRBV6-3 with TRBJ2-1; D perhaps matches TRBD1 (6 bases). CDR1 is MNHEY and CDR2 is SVGEGT in the germline V gene. The germline V and J ends were trimmed by 0 bases and 0 bases, with 21 bases remaining between them. This CDR3 contains 20 residues. CDR3 amino acids: CASSYSMAMFTGHSYNEQFF. The CDR3 region has the DNA TGTGCCAGCAGTTACTCGATGGCTATGTTTACAGGGCACTCCTACAATGAGCAGTTCTTC.

This chain uses TRBV27 with TRBJ1-5; 11 bases line up with TRBD1. Germline values: CDR1 MNHEY, CDR2 SMNVEV (reference sequence). V lost 6 bases and J lost 6; bases outside the gene matches: 10. The CDR3 loop spans 16 amino acids. CDR3 sequence (DNA): TGTGCCAGCAGCCACACCGGGACAGGGGGAGGTCAGCCCCAGCATTTT. Translating gives CASSHTGTGGGQPQHF.

This clonotype was seen only a few times. The genes are TRBV7-9 and TRBJ1-2; D is undetermined. The CDR3 runs 13 residues. V was cut by 1 base and J by 9 bases, with 12 bases left in between. Germline CDR1 SEHNR, CDR2 FQNEAQ (reference sequence). The CDR3 region is CASSLGSVRSYTF. CDR3 sequence (DNA): TGTGCCAGCAGCTTAGGTTCGGTGAGGAGCTACACCTTC.

In regard to this clonotype: No conserved phenylalanine or tryptophan is present at the end of the CDR3, so a read error is the likely explanation. The genes are TRBV5-1 and TRBJ2-5; 7 bases line up with TRBD1. Germline trimming cut 7 bases from V and 1 base from J; bases unmatched to any gene: 4. There are 13 residues in the CDR3. Per the germline V gene, CDR1 is SGHRS and CDR2 is YFSETQ. CDR3 sequence: CASRGTAQETQYC. The CDR3 coding sequence is TGCGCCAGCCGAGGGACAGCCCAAGAGACCCAGTACTGC.

V usage is TRBV20-1 and J usage is TRBJ2-7; 8 positions match TRBD2. This CDR3 is 12 amino acids long. The ends lost 3 bases at V and 2 bases at J; junction bases unmatched: 0. From germline, CDR1 is DFQATT and CDR2 SNEGSKA (reference sequence). The CDR3 sequence is CSASSGTYEQYF. DNA of the CDR3: TGCAGTGCTAGTAGCGGGACCTACGAGCAGTACTTC.

The rearrangement uses TRBV7-2 and TRBJ2-5; possibly TRBD1 for D (6 bases). CDR3 length: 13 amino acids. Germline V gene data show CDR1 as SGHTA and CDR2 as FQGNSA. The V and J ends lost 5 bases and 4 bases respectively, with 11 bases between them. The CDR3 sequence is CASSAGVRETQYF. The CDR3 nucleotides read TGTGCCAGCAGCGCAGGGGTCCGAGAGACCCAGTACTTC.

This clonotype was recorded at least ten times. V usage is TRBV29-1 and J usage is TRBJ1-2; D is unclear. The germline gives CDR1 SQVTM, CDR2 ANQGSEA. The CDR3 sequence is 13 residues long. Trimming cost V 7 bases and J 0 bases, with 12 bases left between them. The CDR3 DNA follows: TGCAGCGCATGGGGTTTAGCTAACTATGGCTACACCTTC. Translated, it gives CSAWGLANYGYTF. The full variable domain, with the rest looked up from reference TRBV29-1 and TRBJ1-2, is SAVISQKPSRDICQRGTSLTIQCQVDSQVTMMFWYRQQPGQSLTLIATANQGSEATYESGFVIDKFPISRPNLTFSTLTVSNMSPEDSSIYLCSAWGLANYGYTFGSGTRLTVV.

This clonotype was detected a few times. The chain is built from TRBV4-3 and TRBJ2-1, with 8 bases aligning to TRBD2. The V gene end was trimmed by 0 bases and the J gene end by 10 bases; junction bases not matched to a gene: 8. This CDR3 has 15 amino acids. The germline V gene has CDR1 LGHNA and CDR2 YSLEER. This chain's CDR3 is CASSQDSLAGEEQFF. For the CDR3, the DNA is TGCGCCAGCAGCCAAGATAGCCTAGCGGGCGAGGAGCAGTTCTTC.

This clonotype appeared a few times. The chain recombines TRBV28 with TRBJ2-7; D perhaps matches TRBD1 (6 bases). Per the germline V gene, CDR1 is MDHEN and CDR2 is SYDVKM. The CDR3 is 17 amino acids. V lost 2 bases to trimming and J lost 2 bases, with 19 bases between them. CDR3 loop: CASSLRSGVVLTYEQYF. CDR3 bases: TGTGCCAGCAGTTTACGGTCAGGGGTCGTCTTAACCTACGAGCAGTACTTC.